This T cell receptor (beta chain) was observed in a study of blood T cell repertoires in COVID-19. Study summary: Whether acute or convalescent, the COVID-19 samples came from the United States, Italy and Spain. The analysed material was cDNA or gDNA that came from T cells, B-cell-depleted T cells, or PBMCs.

Repertoires were generated with immunoSEQ multiplex PCR, while TCRdb's copy carries only in-frame clones and drops some. The top ten hold 1.5% to 2% of the sample, which has 300,000 or so clones, roughly 88% seen once. V was clipped by 0 bases and J by 4 bases; unmatched bases: 9. The germline V gene encodes CDR1 MGHRA and CDR2 YSYEKL. The CDR3 extends over 17 amino acids. Sequenced: peripheral blood. This sequence originates from a woman in her fifties or sixties with acute or convalescent COVID-19. This rearrangement joins TRBV4-1 to TRBJ2-1; 7 nucleotides line up with TRBD2. The CDR3, as DNA: TGCGCCAGCAGCCAAGAGACCAGCGGGGAGTTGTACAATGAGCAGTTCTTC. Translated, it gives CASSQETSGELYNEQFF.